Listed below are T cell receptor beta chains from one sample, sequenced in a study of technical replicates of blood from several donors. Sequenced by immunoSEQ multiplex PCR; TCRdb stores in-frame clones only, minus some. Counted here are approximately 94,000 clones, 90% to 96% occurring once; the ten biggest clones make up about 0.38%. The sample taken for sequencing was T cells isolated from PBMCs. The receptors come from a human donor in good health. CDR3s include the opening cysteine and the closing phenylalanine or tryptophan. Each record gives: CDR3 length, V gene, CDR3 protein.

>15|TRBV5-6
CASSLDRDRFYGYTF
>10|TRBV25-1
CASRATEAFF
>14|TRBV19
CASSKDRGTYEQYF
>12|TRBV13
CASSPLEYGYTF
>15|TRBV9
CASSEGTASNEKLFF
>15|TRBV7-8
CASSPEVNSGNTIYF
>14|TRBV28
CASIPRVLSYEQYF
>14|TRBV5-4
CASSLTSGGETQYF
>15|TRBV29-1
CSVEDRGTGGSGYTF
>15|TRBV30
CAWSQIGTPTGELFF
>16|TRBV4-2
CASSQGAMTDSYEQYF
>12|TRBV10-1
CASSESEGKAFF
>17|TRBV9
CASSQIPAGGTYNEQFF
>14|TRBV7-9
CASSRFGGFGGYTF
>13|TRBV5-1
CASSPSESDTQYF
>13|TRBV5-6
CASSFPGTDTQYF
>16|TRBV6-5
CASSYLGQGAGGELFF
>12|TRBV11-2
CASSLERYGYTF
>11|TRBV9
CASSGRDRLSF
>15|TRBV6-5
CASRGVWNPEDEQYF
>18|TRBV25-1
CASSELLLTNYENTEAFF
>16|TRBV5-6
CASSLVAGGYTGELFF
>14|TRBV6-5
CASSVASGRETQYF
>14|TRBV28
CASRTGFLNQPQHF
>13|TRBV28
CASSEIGGRDAFF
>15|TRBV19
CASSIETQPAVEAFF
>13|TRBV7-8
CASSLAKKLEAFF
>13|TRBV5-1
CASSDSFSYEQYF
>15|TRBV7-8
CASSLYRGHGYEQYF
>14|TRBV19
CASSRTGVVYEQYF
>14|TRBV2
CAGKGLGFYNEQFF
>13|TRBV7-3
CASSLSVNTEAFF
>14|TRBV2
CASLRGTAQETQYF
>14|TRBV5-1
CASSVSLGVYGYTF
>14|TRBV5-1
CASSLNSPTDTQYF
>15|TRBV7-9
CASSTQGALNYGYTF
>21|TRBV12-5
CASGLVVRIEGLAGETDEQFF
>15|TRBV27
CASSPQGLVFGELFF
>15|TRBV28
CASSLAGYSNQPQHF
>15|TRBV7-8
CASSLITSGRGEQYF
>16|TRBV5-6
CASGNSRVGAGHTQYF
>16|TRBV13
CASSNRLAASTDTQYF
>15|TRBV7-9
CASPPMGTNTGELFF
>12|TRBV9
CASSHLDGEQFF
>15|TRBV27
CASSPPDFAFYGYTF
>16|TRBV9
CASSAPSGRESYEQYF
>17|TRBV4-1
CASSRTGGADSNQPQHF
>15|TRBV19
CASSIRYGGSQPQHF
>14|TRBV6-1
CASSAQGRNTEAFF
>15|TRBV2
CASSEEGMKSYEQYF
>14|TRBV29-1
CSVAGTSGSGEQFF
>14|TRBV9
CASSVGSENTEAFF
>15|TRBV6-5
CASSGGLAGGREQYF
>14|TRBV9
CASTLGTSDYEQYF
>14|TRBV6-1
CASNPGTGTYEQYF
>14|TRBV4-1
CASSQAGGDFEQFF
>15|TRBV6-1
CASCQGFTANTEAFF
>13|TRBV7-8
CALIRAGDGEQYF
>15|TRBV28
CASSSGTVWNQPQHF